This T cell receptor (beta chain) is drawn from a study of cytomegalovirus exposure and HLA in healthy donors. Vbeta (60) and Jbeta (13) primers were used in the PCR. Only in-frame clones appear in the TCRdb table, and some are missing; sequencing was by immunoSEQ multiplex PCR. Of 180,000 or so clones in the sample, nearly 80% were seen once. This clone has just a few counts. V lost 6 bases and J 3 bases, leaving 14 bases between the germline ends. Germline lookup yields CDR1 MNHEY and CDR2 SMNVEV (reference sequence). This CDR3 contains 15 residues. The clonotype originates from a man aged 35-49 years in good health and CMV-seropositive. The chain has TRBV27 and TRBJ1-4, with D uncertain. Sequencing was done on a sample of PBMCs. The CDR3 coding sequence is TGTGCCAGCAGCCGCAACAGCCTGCCTAATGAAAAACTGTTTTTT. Its protein product is CASSRNSLPNEKLFF.